Detailed here is one TCR beta chain. Its antigen is not known. PCR employed 60 Vbeta and 13 Jbeta primers. The repertoire was sequenced with immunoSEQ multiplex PCR; TCRdb's copy has only in-frame clones and lacks some. The data hold approximately 150,000 clones, with about 60% observed a single time. This sample was taken from a study of cytomegalovirus exposure and HLA in healthy donors. Germline lookup yields CDR1 SQVTM and CDR2 ANQGSEA. This CDR3 region has 12 residues. The ends were cut back, 5 bases at V and 2 bases at J, with 9 bases in the middle. Findings and limits, study-wide: The classifier reportedly diagnosed cytomegalovirus status with high sensitivity and specificity. In an earlier analysis, about 87% or about 30%: the productive usage of most TCR beta V segments. Reportedly, fewer N-insertions than the approximately 650-donor mean appeared in an Asian-associated ancestry cluster in a later analysis. What was likely a sequencing artifact was a cluster of highly shared sequence variants.

This TCR was recovered from a woman between 55 and 75 years old in good health and CMV-seropositive. The chain links TRBV29-1 to TRBJ1-1; D perhaps matches TRBD1 (5 bases). The sample was PBMCs. The CDR3 bases are TGCAGCGTTTCCCAGGGAAACACTGAAGCTTTCTTT. This gives the protein CSVSQGNTEAFF.